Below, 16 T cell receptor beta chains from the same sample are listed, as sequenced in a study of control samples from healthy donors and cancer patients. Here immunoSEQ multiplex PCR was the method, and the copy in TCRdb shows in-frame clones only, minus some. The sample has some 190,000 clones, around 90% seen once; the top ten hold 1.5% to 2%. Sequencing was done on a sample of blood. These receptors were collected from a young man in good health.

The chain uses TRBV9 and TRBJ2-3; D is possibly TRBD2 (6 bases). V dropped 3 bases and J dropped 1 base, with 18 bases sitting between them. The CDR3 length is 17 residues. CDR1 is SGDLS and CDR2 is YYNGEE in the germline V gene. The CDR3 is CASSGEEILGRTDTQYF. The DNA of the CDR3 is TGTGCCAGCAGCGGGGAGGAGATTCTCGGTCGCACAGATACGCAGTATTTT.

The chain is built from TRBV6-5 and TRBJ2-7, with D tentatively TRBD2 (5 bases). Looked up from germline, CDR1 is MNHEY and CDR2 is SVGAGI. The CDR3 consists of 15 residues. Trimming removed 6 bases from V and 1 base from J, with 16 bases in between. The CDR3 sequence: CASSEDPRESYEQYF. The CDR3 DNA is TGTGCCAGCAGCGAGGACCCCCGGGAATCCTACGAGCAGTACTTC.

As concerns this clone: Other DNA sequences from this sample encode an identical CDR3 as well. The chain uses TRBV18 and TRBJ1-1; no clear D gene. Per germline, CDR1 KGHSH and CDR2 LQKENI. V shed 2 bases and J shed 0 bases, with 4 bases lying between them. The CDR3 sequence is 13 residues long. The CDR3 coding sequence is TGTGCCAGCTCACCAGGACTGAACACTGAAGCTTTCTTT. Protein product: CASSPGLNTEAFF.

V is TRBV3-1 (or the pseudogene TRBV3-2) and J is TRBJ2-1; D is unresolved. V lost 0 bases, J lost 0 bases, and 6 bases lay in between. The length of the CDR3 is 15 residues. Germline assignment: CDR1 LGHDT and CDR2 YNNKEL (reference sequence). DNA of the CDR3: TGTGCCAGCAGCCAAGAACAGAGCTCCTACAATGAGCAGTTCTTC. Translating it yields CASSQEQSSYNEQFF.

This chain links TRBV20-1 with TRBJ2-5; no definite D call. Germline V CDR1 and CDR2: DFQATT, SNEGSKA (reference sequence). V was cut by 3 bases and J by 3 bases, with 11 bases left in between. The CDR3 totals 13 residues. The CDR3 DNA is TGCAGTGCTAGTTTAAATGCGGAAGAGACCCAGTACTTC. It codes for CSASLNAEETQYF.

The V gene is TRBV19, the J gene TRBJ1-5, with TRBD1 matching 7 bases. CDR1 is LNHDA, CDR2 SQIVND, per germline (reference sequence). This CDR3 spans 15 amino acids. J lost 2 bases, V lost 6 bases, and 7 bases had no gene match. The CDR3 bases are TGTGCCAGTAGCAAAGGACAGGTGGGCAATCAGCCCCAGCATTTT. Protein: CASSKGQVGNQPQHF.

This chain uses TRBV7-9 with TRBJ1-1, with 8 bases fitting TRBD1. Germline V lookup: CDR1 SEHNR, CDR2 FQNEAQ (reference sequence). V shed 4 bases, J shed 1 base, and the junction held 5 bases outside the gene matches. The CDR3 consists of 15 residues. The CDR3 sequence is CASSYGTGRNTEAFF. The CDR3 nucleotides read TGTGCCAGCAGCTACGGGACAGGAAGGAACACTGAAGCTTTCTTT.

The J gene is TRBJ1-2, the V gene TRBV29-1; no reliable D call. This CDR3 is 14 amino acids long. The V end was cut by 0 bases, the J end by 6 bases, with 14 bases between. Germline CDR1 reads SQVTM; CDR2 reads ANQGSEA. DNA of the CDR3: TGCAGCGTTGAAGACATAGGACGGACGGATGGCTACACCTTC. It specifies CSVEDIGRTDGYTF.

The CDR3 region has the DNA TGTGCCAGCAGCCCAACCTACACGGAGTTCCGAGAAAAACTGTTTTTT. It is translated as CASSPTYTEFREKLFF. This rearrangement joins TRBV7-2 to TRBJ1-4; D ambiguous. Germline values: CDR1 SGHTA, CDR2 FQGNSA. The ends were cut back, 5 bases at V and 8 bases at J, with 21 bases in the middle. This CDR3 has 16 amino acids. Filled out from reference TRBV7-2 and TRBJ1-4, the complete variable domain reads GAGVSQSPSNKVTEKGKDVELRCDPISGHTALYWYRQSLGQGLEFLIYFQGNSAPDKSGLPSDRFSAERTGGSVSTLTIQRTQQEDSAVYLCASSPTYTEFREKLFFGSGTQLSVL.

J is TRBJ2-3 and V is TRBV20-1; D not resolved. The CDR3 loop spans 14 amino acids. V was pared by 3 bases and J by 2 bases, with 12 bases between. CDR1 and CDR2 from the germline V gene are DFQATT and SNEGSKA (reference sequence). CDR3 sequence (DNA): TGCAGTGCTAGTTCCCCCCTTGCCACAGATACGCAGTATTTT. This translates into CSASSPLATDTQYF.

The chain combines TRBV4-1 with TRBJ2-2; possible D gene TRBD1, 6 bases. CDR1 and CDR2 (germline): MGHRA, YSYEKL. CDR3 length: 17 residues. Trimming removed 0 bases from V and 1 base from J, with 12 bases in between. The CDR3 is CASSQEEGRGNTGELFF. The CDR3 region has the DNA TGCGCCAGCAGCCAAGAAGAGGGCAGGGGGAACACCGGGGAGCTGTTTTTT.

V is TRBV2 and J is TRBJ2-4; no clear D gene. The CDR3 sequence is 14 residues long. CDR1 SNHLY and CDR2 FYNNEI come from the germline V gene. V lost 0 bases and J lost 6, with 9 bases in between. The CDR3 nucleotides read TGTGCCAGCAGTGAAGCGAGTGCAGGAAACATTCAGTACTTC. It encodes CASSEASAGNIQYF.

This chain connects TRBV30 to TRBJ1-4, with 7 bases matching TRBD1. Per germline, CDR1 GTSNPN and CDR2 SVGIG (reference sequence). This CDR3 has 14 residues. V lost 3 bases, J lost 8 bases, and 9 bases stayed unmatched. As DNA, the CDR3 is TGTGCCTGGAGCGCCAGGGGGAGGCAGGAAAAACTGTTTTTT. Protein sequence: CAWSARGRQEKLFF.

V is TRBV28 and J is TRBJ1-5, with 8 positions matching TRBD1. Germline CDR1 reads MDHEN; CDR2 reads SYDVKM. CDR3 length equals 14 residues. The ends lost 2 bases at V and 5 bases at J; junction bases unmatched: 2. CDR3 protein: CASSLGQGDQPQHF. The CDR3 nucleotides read TGTGCCAGCAGTTTAGGACAGGGTGATCAGCCCCAGCATTTT.

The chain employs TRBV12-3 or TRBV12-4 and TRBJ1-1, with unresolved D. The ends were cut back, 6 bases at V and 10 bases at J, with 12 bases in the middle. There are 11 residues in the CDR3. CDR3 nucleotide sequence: TGTGCCAGCAGCAACAATTTAGGAGCTTTCTTT. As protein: CASSNNLGAFF.

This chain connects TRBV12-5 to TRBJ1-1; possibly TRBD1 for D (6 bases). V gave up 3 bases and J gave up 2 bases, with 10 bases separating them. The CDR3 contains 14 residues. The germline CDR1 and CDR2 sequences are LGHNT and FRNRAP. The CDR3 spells CASGFRQVNTEAFF. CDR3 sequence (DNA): TGTGCTAGTGGTTTCCGACAGGTCAACACTGAAGCTTTCTTT.